These 12 T cell receptor beta chains were all obtained from the same sample, sequenced in a study of CD8 T cells in Susac syndrome. Random hexamers were used to reverse transcribe the RNA input (about 0.45 to 1 ug). Each CDR3 protein is one row after TCRdb ran MiXCR on the immunoSEQ multiplex PCR reads. The sample records 200,000 to 250,000 distinct CDR3 sequences, 95% being singletons. The sample taken for sequencing was CD4+ T cells from PBMCs. Receptor source: a human donor with multiple sclerosis.

The chain recombines TRBV15 with TRBJ2-7; tentative D call: TRBD2 (6 bases). The CDR3 loop spans 15 amino acids. Trimming pared 0 bases from V and 7 bases from J, leaving 16 bases between. Germline V lookup: CDR1 LNHNV, CDR2 YYDKDF (reference sequence). CDR3 protein: CATSRDRGLAWEQYF. As DNA, the CDR3 is TGTGCCACCAGCAGAGATCGGGGACTGGCGTGGGAGCAGTACTTC.

The genes are TRBV7-3 and TRBJ1-1; weak D call: TRBD1 (5 bases). Germline V gene data show CDR1 as SGHTA and CDR2 as FQGTGA. The CDR3 contains 14 residues. The ends were cut back, 5 bases at V and 1 base at J, with 11 bases in the middle. The chain's CDR3 is CASSTGPTNTEAFF. The CDR3 DNA is TGTGCCAGCAGCACGGGACCGACGAACACTGAAGCTTTCTTT.

V gene TRBV4-1 combines with J gene TRBJ2-5; D may be TRBD1 or TRBD2 (5 bases each). V lost 0 bases and J lost 3, with 8 bases in between. The V gene's germline CDR1 is MGHRA and CDR2 YSYEKL. The CDR3 runs to 14 residues. This CDR3 reads CASSQDGDEETQYF. DNA for the CDR3: TGCGCCAGCAGCCAAGATGGGGACGAAGAGACCCAGTACTTC.

This chain joins TRBV27 and TRBJ1-1; D is undetermined. V lost 10 bases, J lost 5 bases, and 11 bases lay in between. Germline loops: CDR1 MNHEY, CDR2 SMNVEV (reference sequence). This CDR3 has 11 amino acids. DNA of the CDR3: TGTGCCACGGGATTGGGAACTGAAGCTTTCTTT. Its translation: CATGLGTEAFF.

The chain is built from TRBV30 and TRBJ2-7, with D unclear. This CDR3 has 11 residues. Germline lookup yields CDR1 GTSNPN and CDR2 SVGIG (reference sequence). V was pared by 4 bases and J by 6 bases, with 10 bases between. The chain's CDR3 is CAWTKFSEQYF. The CDR3 DNA reads as TGTGCCTGGACAAAGTTTAGCGAGCAGTACTTC.

The chain has TRBV29-1 and TRBJ2-7, with no clear D. The CDR3 consists of 13 residues. V lost 4 bases to trimming and J lost 0 bases, with 10 bases between them. Germline-derived CDR1 and CDR2 are SQVTM and ANQGSEA. CDR3: CSVGLRTSYEQYF. The DNA of the CDR3 is TGCAGCGTTGGCTTAAGGACCTCCTACGAGCAGTACTTC.

The J gene is TRBJ1-5, the V gene TRBV20-1; D perhaps matches TRBD1 (6 bases). The V end lost 2 bases, the J end lost 3 bases, and 11 bases lay between the germline ends. This CDR3 contains 14 residues. The germline V gene has CDR1 DFQATT and CDR2 SNEGSKA (reference sequence). The CDR3, as DNA: TGCAGTGCTAGACACGGGGGCTTCAATCAGCCCCAGCATTTT. Its protein product is CSARHGGFNQPQHF.

V is TRBV6-6 and J is TRBJ2-3, with D perhaps TRBD1 (6 bases). The CDR3 extends over 14 amino acids. Trimming took 0 bases from V and 4 from J, leaving 8 bases between them. The germline V gene encodes CDR1 MNHNY and CDR2 SVGAGI (reference sequence). CDR3 nucleotide sequence: TGTGCCAGCAGTTACTCGCCAGGGGCAGATACGCAGTATTTT. It translates to CASSYSPGADTQYF.

The chain couples TRBV10-3 to TRBJ1-1; D may be TRBD1 (5 bases). CDR1 and CDR2 (germline): ENHRY, SYGVKD. Trimming removed 4 bases at V and 0 bases at J, with 6 bases between. This CDR3 is built from 13 residues. CDR3 in DNA: TGTGCCATCAGTGTACAGGTGAACACTGAAGCTTTCTTT. Amino acids: CAISVQVNTEAFF.

The rearrangement joins TRBV4-2 to TRBJ2-2, with unresolved D. The CDR3 length is 16 residues. Germline CDR1 reads LGHNA; CDR2 reads YNFKEQ. Between the trimmed V and J ends, which lost 1 base and 1 base, there was a span of 10 bases. CDR3 nucleotides: TGTGCCAGCAGCCAAGGGCCGCAGAAGAACACCGGGGAGCTGTTTTTT. Translation gives CASSQGPQKNTGELFF.

CDR3 nucleotide sequence: TGTGCCAGCAGCCCATATGGGGAGCGAGCCGCTGAAGCTTTCTTT. Translated: CASSPYGERAAEAFF. V usage is TRBV3-1 and J usage is TRBJ1-1; the D is unclear. The germline gives CDR1 LGHDT, CDR2 YNNKEL (reference sequence). Trimming took off 4 bases at V and 6 bases at J, with 18 bases between the two ends. This CDR3 region has 15 residues.

The chain carries TRBV20-1 and TRBJ2-1, with D possibly being TRBD2 (5 bases). V was shortened by 5 bases and J by 9 bases, with 17 bases between the two germline ends. This CDR3 contains 13 residues. Germline CDR1 is DFQATT and CDR2 is SNEGSKA (reference sequence). The CDR3 DNA sequence: TGCAGTGCTTCTAGTAGCGTAAGAAGTGAGCAGTTCTTC. Translating it yields CSASSSVRSEQFF.